This T cell receptor (beta chain) was recorded in a study of blood T cell repertoires in COVID-19. Study summary: Samples taken during acute and convalescent COVID-19 were collected in the United States, Italy and Spain. T cells, B-cell-depleted T cells, or PBMCs provided the cDNA or gDNA that served as material.

As originally analysed: Amplification of reference gene primers was used by the study to estimate nucleated cell counts. The assay was immunoSEQ multiplex PCR, and TCRdb's table has in-frame clones only and misses some. That table supplies the V and J calls and clone size; D and trimming were determined from the DNA. In the table there are about 280,000 clones, around 86% of which are singletons. The source material was peripheral blood. The source of this sequence is a woman younger than 45 who had recovered from COVID-19.

The CDR3 sequence: CASSVSLAPSGELFF. CDR3 coding DNA: TGTGCCAGCAGTGTTAGCCTAGCTCCGAGTGGGGAGCTGTTTTTT. The rearrangement uses TRBV2 and TRBJ2-2; D might be TRBD2 (5 bases). The ends were cut back, 4 bases at V and 8 bases at J, with 17 bases in the middle. From germline, CDR1 is SNHLY and CDR2 FYNNEI. The CDR3 spans 15 residues.